This T cell receptor beta chain was sequenced for a study of control samples from healthy donors and cancer patients (dated by TCRdb to 2018 to 2021). A remark on this clone: The antigen this receptor binds is unknown. No qualities accompany the bases; no much larger clone lies one base away.

Receptor amplification or capture employed the immunoSEQ multiplex PCR assay. Entries here come from immuneACCESS through TCRdb and include only in-frame sequences with V and J called. Some clones fail to appear in such tables; in the studies checked, an unresolved V gene covers under half of the shortfall, and the cause of the remainder is unknown. The sample table holds under 85,000 clones, of which approximately 93% were seen once. The ten largest clones add up to roughly 1.3% of the sample. V loses 1 base, J loses 8 bases, and the germline ends lie 8 bases apart. CDR3 length: 12 amino acids, cysteine to phenylalanine. This entry keeps only the CDR3 DNA: 36 bases, framed from base 1. From the germline V gene (reference sequence), CDR1 is LGHDT and CDR2 is YNNKEL.

The sample was PBMCs. The chain is encoded by TRBV3-1 (or the pseudogene TRBV3-2) joined to TRBJ1-2; TRBD1 is perhaps the D gene, given 5 matching bases. This clonotype was sampled from a woman aged 40 to 50 with lung cancer. CDR3 sequence: CASSQGGRGYTF. The DNA reads as follows: TGTGCCAGCAGCCAAGGGGGACGGGGCTACACCTTC.